The text below deals with one TCR beta chain. This sample was included in a study of OX40 agonist ivuxolimab in advanced cancers. Measured with immunoSEQ multiplex PCR; TCRdb has only the in-frame clones, and not every one. The profile shows 90,000 to 100,000 clones, about 96% of them singletons. V was cut by 1 base and J by 0 bases, with 7 bases left in between. This CDR3 comprises 15 residues. Germline assignment: CDR1 LGHNA and CDR2 YSLEER. The sequence derives from an adult with an advanced solid tumor such as melanoma, head and neck, liver or kidney cancer. J is TRBJ2-1 and V is TRBV4-3; D is ambiguous. This specimen consisted of CD4+ or CD8+ T cells sorted from blood, obtained in a trial of the OX40 agonist ivuxolimab. CDR3 residues: CASSQGRSSYNEQFF. Written as DNA, the CDR3 is TGCGCCAGCAGCCAAGGCCGGAGCTCCTACAATGAGCAGTTCTTC.